This T cell receptor beta chain was identified during a study of blood T cell repertoires in COVID-19. Study-wide context: Material from acute and convalescent COVID-19 was sourced from the United States, Italy and Spain. Sources were T cells, B-cell-depleted T cells, or PBMCs; the material itself was cDNA or gDNA.

Original processing notes: Amplifying reference gene primers gave estimates of nucleated cell counts. The method was immunoSEQ multiplex PCR; TCRdb's version includes in-frame clones alone and lacks a portion of them. V and J calls and clone size come straight from that table; D and trimming were deduced from the DNA. This sample has some 89,000 clones, with approximately 89% found just once. Between the trimmed V and J ends, which lost 0 bases and 0 bases, there was a span of 5 bases. This CDR3 spans 14 amino acids. Looked up from germline, CDR1 is SGDLS and CDR2 is YYNGEE. The sequence was collected from a man aged 45-65 years with acute or convalescent COVID-19. Material: peripheral blood. The chain couples TRBV9 to TRBJ2-3, with D uncertain. This CDR3 reads CASSVASSTDTQYF. The DNA of the CDR3 is TGTGCCAGCAGCGTAGCTTCTAGCACAGATACGCAGTATTTT.